This note documents a single T cell receptor beta chain sequence. Profiling relied on immunoSEQ multiplex PCR, and the TCRdb table lists in-frame clones only, not all of them. The sample lists roughly 100,000 clones, around 80% occurring once. The data stem from a study of blood T cell repertoires in COVID-19. Study at large: The cDNA or gDNA used as material had been derived from T cells, B-cell-depleted T cells, or PBMCs.

Per germline, CDR1 SNHLY and CDR2 FYNNEI. The CDR3 runs 15 residues. Trimming shortened V by 3 bases and J by 4 bases, and 16 bases separated the two germline ends. The TCR sequence derives from a human donor in a cohort sampled during active COVID-19. The sample consisted of peripheral blood. The chain has TRBV2 and TRBJ2-7; maybe TRBD1 (5 bases). The CDR3 spells CASSDQKGFWYEQYF. The CDR3 nucleotides read TGTGCCAGCAGTGACCAAAAGGGGTTTTGGTACGAGCAGTACTTC.